The 27 T cell receptor beta chains below all came from one sample that was sequenced in a study of blood T cell repertoires in COVID-19. The table came from immunoSEQ multiplex PCR; TCRdb's copy has only in-frame clones and leaves some out. The sample contains 91,000 or so clones, approximately 86% of which appear only once. Sequences were obtained from peripheral blood. These receptors all come from a woman aged 60-75 years in a cohort sampled during active or convalescent COVID-19.

The rearrangement uses TRBV5-1 and TRBJ1-2; D perhaps matches TRBD1 (6 bases). V shed 3 bases and J shed 8 bases, with 14 bases lying between them. Per the germline V gene, CDR1 is SGHRS and CDR2 is YFSETQ. CDR3 length: 13 residues. The CDR3 sequence: CASSWTTGQGYTF. The CDR3 DNA reads as TGCGCCAGCAGCTGGACAACAGGGCAAGGCTACACCTTC.

The chain is built from TRBV19 and TRBJ1-1; 9 bases agree with TRBD1. In germline, CDR1 is LNHDA, CDR2 SQIVND (reference sequence). CDR3 size: 15 residues. V gave up 6 bases and J gave up 0 bases; unmatched junction bases: 5. CDR3 amino acids: CASRPRDRVNTEAFF. The CDR3 nucleotides are TGTGCCAGTAGGCCCCGGGACAGGGTGAACACTGAAGCTTTCTTT.

This clone has a single count. The chain joins TRBV5-4 to TRBJ1-1; possibly TRBD1 for D (6 bases). The germline CDR1 and CDR2 sequences are SGHNT and YYREEE (reference sequence). V dropped 4 bases and J dropped 2 bases, with 18 bases sitting between them. This CDR3 has 16 residues. CDR3 in DNA: TGTGCCAGCAGCGCACCACTGCGGGGGGCAAACACTGAAGCTTTCTTT. Translating it yields CASSAPLRGANTEAFF.

The CDR3 DNA reads as TGTGCCAGCAGCTTAGATGTAGCGGGGCAGACAGATACGCAGTATTTT. Protein sequence: CASSLDVAGQTDTQYF. The rearrangement joins TRBV11-2 to TRBJ2-3; 8 nucleotides align to TRBD2. Germline V gives CDR1 SGHAT, CDR2 FQNNGV. The CDR3 totals 16 residues. The ends lost 0 bases at V and 3 bases at J; junction bases unmatched: 5.

This sequence joins TRBV19 and TRBJ1-2; weak D call: TRBD1 (6 bases). Germline values: CDR1 LNHDA, CDR2 SQIVND (reference sequence). The CDR3 has 15 residues. Trimming cost V 3 bases and J 3 bases, with 14 bases left between them. The CDR3 DNA is TGTGCCAGTAGTATGAGCCAGGGGTACCACTATGGCTACACCTTC. This encodes CASSMSQGYHYGYTF. The variable domain in full, with the rest retrieved from reference TRBV19 and TRBJ1-2, is DGGITQSPKYLFRKEGQNVTLSCEQNLNHDAMYWYRQDPGQGLRLIYYSQIVNDFQKGDIAEGYSVSREKKESFPLTVTSAQKNPTAFYLCASSMSQGYHYGYTFGSGTRLTVV.

The chain recombines TRBV28 with TRBJ1-6, with no clear D. Deletions cut 2 bases from V and 6 bases from J, with 11 bases between. CDR3 length: 15 residues. Germline V CDR1 and CDR2: MDHEN, SYDVKM. The CDR3 DNA follows: TGTGCCAGCAGTTTAGGAGGCAGACTTAATTCACCCCTCCACTTT. This translates into CASSLGGRLNSPLHF.

CDR3 amino acids: CAISSAQGGKANYGYTF. CDR3 DNA: TGTGCCATCAGCTCGGCCCAGGGCGGTAAGGCTAACTATGGCTACACCTTC. The genes are TRBV10-3 and TRBJ1-2, with D possibly TRBD1 on 5 matching bases. CDR3 length: 17 residues. The germline V gene encodes CDR1 ENHRY and CDR2 SYGVKD. V shed 6 bases and J shed 0 bases, with 20 bases lying between them.

The chain is built from TRBV4-1 and TRBJ1-1; tentatively, D is TRBD1 (6 bases). The germline V gene has CDR1 MGHRA and CDR2 YSYEKL. The CDR3 sequence is 13 residues long. The V end lost 5 bases, the J end lost 4 bases, and 11 bases lay between the germline ends. DNA of the CDR3: TGCGCCAGCAGCTATGGACAGTCCACTGAAGCTTTCTTT. This encodes CASSYGQSTEAFF.

The DNA for the CDR3 is TGTGCCACCCGTCTCACTAGCACAGATACGCAGTATTTT. Protein: CATRLTSTDTQYF. The chain carries TRBV6-6 and TRBJ2-3; D unclear. Germline assignment: CDR1 MNHNY and CDR2 SVGAGI (reference sequence). CDR3 length equals 13 residues. V lost 10 bases to trimming and J lost 0 bases, with 11 bases between them.

The sample holds a few counts of this clone. V gene TRBV3-1 (or the pseudogene TRBV3-2) combines with J gene TRBJ1-3; D is possibly TRBD1 (5 bases). Between the trimmed V and J ends, which lost 4 bases and 1 base, there was a span of 11 bases. The germline gives CDR1 LGHDT, CDR2 YNNKEL (reference sequence). This CDR3 has 15 residues. CDR3 amino acids: CASSLGGYSGNTIYF. In DNA form, the CDR3 reads TGTGCCAGCAGCCTGGGGGGATATTCTGGAAACACCATATATTTT.

The rearrangement uses TRBV30 and TRBJ2-2; 7 nucleotides align to TRBD2. Per the germline V gene, CDR1 is GTSNPN and CDR2 is SVGIG (reference sequence). The length of the CDR3 is 13 residues. Trimming removed 2 bases from V and 6 bases from J; junction bases left unmatched: 3. CDR3 bases: TGTGCCTGGAGTCGGCTAGCGGCCGGGGAGCTGTTTTTT. Translation: CAWSRLAAGELFF.

V and J are TRBV10-2 and TRBJ2-7, with D tentatively TRBD1 (6 bases). The CDR3 sequence is 16 residues long. Trimming left V 3 bases short and J 0 bases short, with 15 bases between. The germline V gene encodes CDR1 WSHSY and CDR2 SAAADI. In nucleotides, the CDR3 is TGCGCCAGCAGTGATCCCAGAACAGGGCTCTCCTACGAGCAGTACTTC. Its translation is CASSDPRTGLSYEQYF.

The J gene is TRBJ1-6, the V gene TRBV2, with TRBD1 matching over 9 bases. Germline V gene sequence: CDR1 SNHLY, CDR2 FYNNEI. Unmatched junction bases numbered 10, after V lost 8 bases and J lost 11 bases. The CDR3 loop spans 14 amino acids. The CDR3: CASAAGQGNPPLHF. The CDR3 region has the DNA TGTGCCAGCGCGGCGGGACAGGGAAATCCACCCCTCCACTTT.

This sequence joins TRBV6-5 and TRBJ2-3; D unclear. V was trimmed by 3 bases and J by 6 bases, leaving 10 bases between them. The CDR3 spans 13 residues. Per germline, CDR1 MNHEY and CDR2 SVGAGI. CDR3 protein: CASSYGEADTQYF. CDR3 bases: TGTGCCAGCAGTTATGGAGAGGCTGATACGCAGTATTTT.

The chain couples TRBV7-9 to TRBJ1-2; 8 bases line up with TRBD1. CDR3 length: 17 residues. V was pared by 3 bases and J by 2 bases, with 11 bases of the junction left unmatched. Germline V gene data show CDR1 as SEHNR and CDR2 as FQNEAQ (reference sequence). CDR3 nucleotides: TGTGCCAGCAGCTTTACCGGCAGGGGGCGCCGAAACTATGGCTACACCTTC. It encodes CASSFTGRGRRNYGYTF.

This chain links TRBV6-5 with TRBJ1-1; D not resolved. The germline gives CDR1 MNHEY, CDR2 SVGAGI. This CDR3 comprises 12 residues. V dropped 11 bases and J dropped 3 bases, with 13 bases sitting between them. CDR3 protein: CAGKRGDTEAFF. The DNA of the CDR3 is TGTGCCGGTAAACGGGGTGACACTGAAGCTTTCTTT.

The chain recombines TRBV7-3 with TRBJ1-1; D gene ambiguous. Germline values: CDR1 SGHTA, CDR2 FQGTGA. V was shortened by 5 bases and J by 0 bases, with 13 bases between the two germline ends. There are 15 residues in the CDR3. DNA of the CDR3: TGTGCCAGCAGCCCAATATCGGGTATGAACACTGAAGCTTTCTTT. Amino acid sequence: CASSPISGMNTEAFF.

CDR3 loop: CASSLTPGQGNYGYTF. The CDR3 bases are TGTGCCAGTAGCCTAACTCCGGGACAGGGAAACTATGGCTACACCTTC. The chain carries TRBV19 and TRBJ1-2; the match to TRBD1 covers 9 bases. CDR1 and CDR2 from the germline V gene are LNHDA and SQIVND (reference sequence). This CDR3 spans 16 amino acids. Trimming removed 6 bases from V and 2 bases from J; junction bases left unmatched: 10.

This sequence joins TRBV4-1 and TRBJ2-5, with 10 nucleotides matching TRBD1. Germline CDR1 and CDR2: MGHRA and YSYEKL. CDR3 length: 17 amino acids. J gave up 0 bases and V 4 bases, and 8 bases lay outside the gene matches. The CDR3 sequence is CASSPRQGARYQETQYF. As DNA, the CDR3 is TGCGCCAGCAGCCCTAGACAGGGGGCGAGGTACCAAGAGACCCAGTACTTC.

CDR3 nucleotide sequence: TGTGCCAGCAGTCCCGCGGTGCGTGCAACTAATGAAAAACTGTTTTTT. Translating gives CASSPAVRATNEKLFF. The V gene is TRBV28, the J gene TRBJ1-4; D is ambiguous. The V end lost 5 bases, the J end lost 0 bases, and 13 bases lay between the germline ends. Germline V gene data show CDR1 as MDHEN and CDR2 as SYDVKM. The CDR3 runs 16 residues.

The V gene is TRBV3-1 (or the pseudogene TRBV3-2), the J gene TRBJ2-2, with 7 bases lining up with TRBD1. The junction had 8 bases not matched to a gene; V was cut back by 2 bases and J by 5 bases. The CDR3 consists of 16 residues. Germline V gene lookup returns CDR1 LGHDT and CDR2 YNNKEL (reference sequence). CDR3 DNA: TGTGCCAGCAGCCAAAACAGGGGAGTATGGACCGGGGAGCTGTTTTTT. Its translation: CASSQNRGVWTGELFF.

This chain connects TRBV5-1 to TRBJ1-2; weak D call: TRBD1 (6 bases). The CDR3 spans 14 residues. The V end lost 5 bases, the J end lost 5 bases, and 16 bases lay between the germline ends. In germline, CDR1 is SGHRS, CDR2 YFSETQ. CDR3 DNA: TGCGCCAGCAGAAGGGACGGGACACTTTATGGCTACACCTTC. The encoded protein is CASRRDGTLYGYTF.

The genes are TRBV6-1 and TRBJ2-2, with D possibly TRBD1 on 6 matching bases. Germline loops: CDR1 MNHNS, CDR2 SASEGT. V was trimmed by 1 base and J by 5 bases, leaving 14 bases between them. CDR3 length: 16 residues. The DNA for the CDR3 is TGTGCCAGCAGTGAAGAGGGCAGGGGAAGAACCGGGGAGCTGTTTTTT. Translating gives CASSEEGRGRTGELFF.

This chain connects TRBV6-5 to TRBJ1-2; possible D gene TRBD1, 5 bases. Germline V gene lookup returns CDR1 MNHEY and CDR2 SVGAGI. V was cut by 2 bases and J by 4 bases, with 8 bases left in between. This CDR3 comprises 13 residues. As DNA, the CDR3 is TGTGCCAGCAGTTACGACAGATCCTATGGCTACACCTTC. Its protein is CASSYDRSYGYTF.

In this sample, this clone turned up a few times. This chain joins TRBV30 and TRBJ1-3; no definite D call. Trimming removed 4 bases from V and 1 base from J, with 8 bases in between. Germline V CDR1 and CDR2: GTSNPN, SVGIG (reference sequence). The CDR3 runs to 13 residues. The CDR3 coding sequence is TGTGCCTGGACAGTACAGTCTGGAAACACCATATATTTT. Translation gives CAWTVQSGNTIYF. The full variable domain, with the rest looked up from reference TRBV30 and TRBJ1-3, is SQTIHQWPATLVQPVGSPLSLECTVEGTSNPNLYWYRQAAGRGLQLLFYSVGIGQISSEVPQNLSASRPQDRQFILSSKKLLLSDSGFYLCAWTVQSGNTIYFGEGSWLTVV.

The chain carries TRBV19 and TRBJ2-5; D might be TRBD1 (5 bases). CDR3 length: 14 amino acids. CDR1 and CDR2 from the germline V gene are LNHDA and SQIVND (reference sequence). Between the trimmed V and J ends, which lost 4 bases and 5 bases, there was a span of 14 bases. The CDR3 region has the DNA TGTGCCAGTAGTAGGGGCCAGCGATGGGAGACCCAGTACTTC. Protein: CASSRGQRWETQYF. Variable domain in full (rest from reference TRBV19 and TRBJ2-5): DGGITQSPKYLFRKEGQNVTLSCEQNLNHDAMYWYRQDPGQGLRLIYYSQIVNDFQKGDIAEGYSVSREKKESFPLTVTSAQKNPTAFYLCASSRGQRWETQYFGPGTRLLVL.

V is TRBV21-1 and J is TRBJ2-4; TRBD2, the table's D call, lacks a check against the DNA. TRBV21-1 is a documented pseudogene. This CDR3 contains 21 residues. CDR3 bases: TGTGCCAGCAGCAAAGGCCCCCCGGGCCAAGGGAGAGATTTAGCCAAAAACATTCAGTACTTC. Protein: CASSKGPPGQGRDLAKNIQYF.